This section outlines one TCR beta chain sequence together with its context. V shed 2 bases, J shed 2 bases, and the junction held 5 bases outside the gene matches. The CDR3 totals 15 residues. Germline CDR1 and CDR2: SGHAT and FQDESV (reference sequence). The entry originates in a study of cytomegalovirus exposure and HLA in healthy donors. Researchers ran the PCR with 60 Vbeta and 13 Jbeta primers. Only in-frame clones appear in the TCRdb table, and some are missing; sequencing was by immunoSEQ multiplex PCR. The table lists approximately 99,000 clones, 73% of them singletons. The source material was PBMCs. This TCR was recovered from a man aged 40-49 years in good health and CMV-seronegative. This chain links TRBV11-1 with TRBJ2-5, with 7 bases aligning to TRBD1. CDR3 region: CASSLRQGVQETQYF. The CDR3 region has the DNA TGTGCCAGCAGCTTAAGACAGGGAGTACAAGAGACCCAGTACTTC. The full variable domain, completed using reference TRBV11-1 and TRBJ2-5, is EAEVAQSPRYKITEKSQAVAFWCDPISGHATLYWYRQILGQGPELLVQFQDESVVDDSQLPKDRFSAERLKGVDSTLKIQPAELGDSAMYLCASSLRQGVQETQYFGPGTRLLVL.